This T cell receptor (beta chain) stems from a study of tumor and adjacent non-tumor tissue in lung cancer listed by TCRdb under 2018. Notes on the research overall: Of the cohort, 11 to 12 patients had adenocarcinoma, 2 had squamous cell carcinoma and 1 had small cell lung cancer. The roughly 15 enrolled patients, of whom some 10 were men and 5 were women, were aged 31 to 76 years and were diagnosed with TNM stage I to III disease. Sequencing produced 100 million to 150 million productive TCRbeta reads in total, an average of approximately 4.5 million reads per sample. The study compared bulk TCRbeta repertoires between lung tumor tissue and matched distant non-tumor lung tissue from over twelve lung cancer patients. For each patient, one tumor sample and one normal lung sample were taken, giving around 30 paired specimens that underwent TCRbeta CDR3 sequencing. What the authors observed across the whole study: Only about 15 patients were included in the cohort, and the need for larger samples and more detailed clinical data was noted by the authors. A significantly larger cumulative share of the repertoire was made up by the top 100 clones in normal lung than in tumor tissue. Significantly higher TCR diversity (inverse Simpson) was observed in tumor tissue than in normal lung tissue (approximately 440 vs 150, P = 0.0075, Mann-Whitney U test). Peripheral blood was not sequenced, so blood TCRbeta repertoires in these lung cancer patients were not examined. Neither the sequencing platform nor unique molecular identifiers are named or mentioned anywhere in the methods. Younger patients had significantly higher TCR diversity, and higher tumor TCR diversity was associated with shorter overall and disease-free survival.

Receptor libraries were prepared by multiplex PCR. The run used an Illumina HiSeq 2500. TCRbeta libraries were built by three rounds of nested PCR using primers (Table S4), following protocols modified from ARM-PCR. Before sequencing, PCR products in the 200-500 bp range were cut out of the gel and cleaned up using the QIAquick gel extraction kit. The original methods were these. Reads were cleaned with Trimmomatic, merged with FLASH into complete CDR3 sequences, and assigned to V(D)J germline segments with MiTCR. Clonal diversity was computed as the inverse Simpson's index with VDJtools. A read counted as productive if the sequence was in-frame and lacked a premature stop codon. Starting from the raw public reads, TCRdb applied fastp trimming at Q25, assembled clones with MiXCR and retained in-frame beta chains. A single entry per CDR3 protein holds the most common genes and DNA from its merged rows. What appears here as the V and J calls and clone size reflects TCRdb's work, not the paper's. Present in this sample are around 70,000 distinct CDR3 sequences, roughly 73% of which were seen just once. The ten largest clonotypes hold under 30% of the sample.

The CDR3 starts with the cysteine, ends with the phenylalanine, and has 16 residues. The sequence is cut down to CDR3 DNA, 48 bases in frame from base 1. CDR1 and CDR2, looked up from the germline V gene, are SGHRS and YFSETQ. This clonotype appeared a few times. The specificity of this receptor is unknown. Sequence at one end of the junction differs from germline and may be a read error. RNA was isolated from bulk, unsorted tissue, and RNA quality was assessed with a NanoDrop ND-1000 and an Agilent 2100. The donors were newly diagnosed lung cancer patients admitted for thoracic surgery in China from August to November 2014 who had not received prior chemotherapy. Patients with previous radiotherapy or chemotherapy, or with another concurrent cancer, were excluded from the study. Pieces of surgical tissue measuring about 1-2.2 cm3 were kept in RNAlater solution and stored at -80 degrees C until use.

This clonotype was obtained from a man in his 60s with non-small cell lung cancer. Rearrangement joined TRBV5-1 to TRBJ2-6, and TRBD1 may be the D gene, going by 5 matching bases. The material sequenced was lung tumor tissue. Here the CDR3 is given as CASSLTGLYGTNVLTF. The base sequence is TGCGCCAGCAGCTTGACAGGCCTCTATGGGACCAACGTCCTGACTTTC.